This TCR beta chain was identified during a study of shared clonotypes between healthy human individuals. CDR1 is MDHEN, CDR2 SYDVKM, per germline. V was trimmed by 6 bases and J by 3 bases, leaving 5 bases between them. The CDR3 sequence is 12 residues long. This table comes from immunoSEQ multiplex PCR, and its TCRdb copy is limited to in-frame clones, with some not included. Among roughly 2,500,000 clones listed, 93% were seen once. Findings and caveats of the study: Rarefaction indicated that sorted-subset sequencing remained incomplete although depth was large.

Note on this clone: Its cognate antigen is unknown.

The chain combines TRBV28 with TRBJ2-2; unclear D gene. This clonotype was obtained from a man between 18 and 29 years old in good health. Some clones in this sample may be carry-over from other donors' samples. The specimen was naive CD4+ T cells from PBMCs. Subset here: CD45RA+ positively selected. The CDR3 loop reads CASRPDTGELFF. CDR3 sequence (DNA): TGTGCCAGCAGACCGGACACCGGGGAGCTGTTTTTT.